The clone carrying this T cell receptor beta chain was counted at least ten times. Its antigen is unknown. The data originate from a study of identical twins. General observations from the study: Some out-of-frame alpha sequences were shared by twins, and these showed excess low generation probability. Carriage of fewer insertions was seen in abundant cord blood beta clonotypes, whereas memory repertoires showed none.

The CDR3 spans 11 residues. With 6 bases removed from V and 4 bases from J, the gap between germline ends came to 4 bases. CDR1 and CDR2 (germline): MNHEY, SVGAGI. Unique molecular identifiers were present on the cDNA, which also gained a universal primer site by template switching. Each CDR3 protein gets one entry after TCRdb re-called the 5' RACE reads with MiXCR. The sample holds around 650,000 distinct CDR3 sequences, 7.1% seen once. These data were also reused for a study on yellow fever vaccine responses in identical twins. That paper adds: Reported findings indicate that twins' vaccine T cell responses seemed partially convergent, partially personalized.

This TCR was sampled from a woman aged 18-35 years in good health. The sequenced sample was PBMCs. J is TRBJ2-1 and V is TRBV6-5; D not resolved. Here the CDR3 DNA reads TGTGCCAGCAGATATTACAATGAGCAGTTCTTC. Protein sequence: CASRYYNEQFF.